The 31 T cell receptor beta chains below were found in one sample sequenced in a study of blood T cell repertoires in COVID-19. Data came from immunoSEQ multiplex PCR; TCRdb stores just in-frame clones and leaves some out. The table lists 170,000 or so clones, about 82% of them singletons. Sequencing was done on a sample of peripheral blood. Receptor source: a man aged 50 to 60 with active or convalescent COVID-19.

CDR3 nucleotides: TGTGCCAGCAGCTTCAGCTACACAGGGGGATCGACAGAAAAACTGTTTTTT. Translation gives CASSFSYTGGSTEKLFF. The genes are TRBV5-5 and TRBJ1-4, with 8 positions matching TRBD1. The CDR3 sequence is 17 residues long. In germline, CDR1 is SGHKS, CDR2 YYEKEE (reference sequence). Trimming removed 2 bases from V and 8 bases from J; junction bases left unmatched: 14.

The chain joins TRBV25-1 to TRBJ1-2, with TRBD1 matching over 8 bases. There are 13 residues in the CDR3. Germline CDR1 reads MGHDK; CDR2 reads SYGVNS. V trimming: 6 bases; J trimming: 8 bases; junction bases outside the gene matches: 8. CDR3 protein: CASRKQGAGGYTF. DNA of the CDR3: TGTGCCAGCAGAAAGCAGGGGGCTGGGGGCTACACCTTC.

The rearrangement uses TRBV18 and TRBJ1-1; D is possibly TRBD1 (5 bases). The CDR3 spans 15 residues. In germline, CDR1 is KGHSH, CDR2 LQKENI. Deletions cut 6 bases from V and 5 bases from J, with 19 bases between. In DNA form, the CDR3 reads TGTGCCAGCTCGGAATCGGTCAACAAGGGGACTGAAGCTTTCTTT. It encodes CASSESVNKGTEAFF.

The chain combines TRBV18 with TRBJ1-3, with TRBD1 matching over 10 bases. With V trimmed by 4 bases and J by 0 bases, 3 bases remained unmatched. The CDR3 has 16 amino acids. The V gene's germline CDR1 is KGHSH and CDR2 LQKENI. CDR3 region: CASSQGQGSSGNTIYF. The CDR3 DNA sequence: TGTGCCAGCTCACAGGGACAGGGGAGCTCTGGAAACACCATATATTTT. Full variable domain (remainder filled in from reference TRBV18 and TRBJ1-3): NAGVMQNPRHLVRRRGQEARLRCSPMKGHSHVYWYRQLPEEGLKFMVYLQKENIIDESGMPKERFSAEFPKEGPSILRIQQVVRGDSAAYFCASSQGQGSSGNTIYFGEGSWLTVV.

The chain recombines TRBV18 with TRBJ2-7; TRBD2 agrees at 7 bases. This CDR3 contains 16 residues. The germline V gene has CDR1 KGHSH and CDR2 LQKENI. The ends lost 3 bases at V and 1 base at J; junction bases unmatched: 9. The CDR3: CASSPTSVRGSYEQYF. As DNA, the CDR3 is TGTGCCAGCTCACCTACGTCGGTGCGGGGGTCCTACGAGCAGTACTTC.

The V call is TRBV5-6, the J call TRBJ2-7; weak D call: TRBD2 (7 bases). V was cut by 4 bases and J by 2 bases, with 13 bases left in between. The CDR3 sequence is 14 residues long. Per germline, CDR1 SGHDT and CDR2 YYEEEE. DNA of the CDR3: TGTGCCAGCAGCAGGGGGGGACGGACCTACGAGCAGTACTTC. Its protein product is CASSRGGRTYEQYF.

V is TRBV6-6 and J is TRBJ2-2; 9 positions agree with TRBD1. The CDR3 is made up of 15 amino acids. The V segment lost 7 bases and the J segment 6 bases; nucleotides outside the gene matches: 9. Germline values: CDR1 MNHNY, CDR2 SVGAGI (reference sequence). CDR3 DNA sequence: TGTGCCAGCAAGGAAACAGGGGGCGGCCCCGGGGAGCTGTTTTTT. Translating it yields CASKETGGGPGELFF.

This sequence joins TRBV5-4 and TRBJ2-3, with 9 bases identical to TRBD2. V shed 2 bases, J shed 5 bases, and the junction held 6 bases outside the gene matches. The V gene's germline CDR1 is SGHNT and CDR2 YYREEE (reference sequence). CDR3 length equals 15 residues. DNA of the CDR3: TGTGCCAGCAGCTTCCGCGGGGGGGCCGAAGATACGCAGTATTTT. Translated, it gives CASSFRGGAEDTQYF.

This chain uses TRBV9 with TRBJ1-3; the D is unclear. The CDR3 consists of 15 residues. CDR1 and CDR2 (germline): SGDLS, YYNGEE. The V and J ends lost 0 bases and 3 bases respectively, with 10 bases between them. The CDR3 sequence: CASSVDWSGGNTIYF. CDR3 sequence (DNA): TGTGCCAGCAGCGTAGACTGGTCTGGTGGAAACACCATATATTTT.

The chain employs TRBV18 and TRBJ1-1; D unclear. The V gene's germline CDR1 is KGHSH and CDR2 LQKENI. V was clipped by 3 bases and J by 3 bases, with 11 bases between them. This CDR3 region has 14 residues. The CDR3 nucleotides are TGTGCCAGCTCACCCGGACGGCGGGACACTGAAGCTTTCTTT. Protein: CASSPGRRDTEAFF. Based on the CDR3 plus reference TRBV18 and TRBJ1-1, the full variable domain is NAGVMQNPRHLVRRRGQEARLRCSPMKGHSHVYWYRQLPEEGLKFMVYLQKENIIDESGMPKERFSAEFPKEGPSILRIQQVVRGDSAAYFCASSPGRRDTEAFFGQGTRLTVV.

V and J are TRBV7-3 and TRBJ1-5, with D tentatively TRBD1 (6 bases). Between the trimmed V and J ends, which lost 5 bases and 4 bases, there was a span of 9 bases. Germline V gives CDR1 SGHTA, CDR2 FQGTGA. This CDR3 region has 13 residues. The CDR3, as DNA: TGTGCCAGCAGCCGAGGACAGAATCAGCCCCAGCATTTT. Protein product: CASSRGQNQPQHF.

The gene calls are TRBV6-4 and TRBJ2-1, with 9 bases lining up with TRBD2. Germline-derived CDR1 and CDR2 are MRHNA and SNTAGT. The CDR3 contains 15 residues. The V and J ends lost 3 bases and 6 bases, in that order; junction bases with no gene match: 6. As DNA, the CDR3 is TGTGCCAGCAGTGATAGTACTAGCGGGTCCAATGAGCAGTTCTTC. This codes for CASSDSTSGSNEQFF.

The chain uses TRBV6-6 and TRBJ2-4; D remains unclear. This CDR3 comprises 12 residues. V was trimmed by 0 bases and J by 8 bases, leaving 5 bases between them. Germline CDR1 and CDR2: MNHNY and SVGAGI (reference sequence). CDR3 protein: CASSYSADIQYF. The CDR3 DNA is TGTGCCAGCAGTTACTCTGCGGACATTCAGTACTTC.

This clone turned up a few times. The rearrangement links TRBV6-5 to TRBJ1-4; the D gene is possibly TRBD1 (6 bases). The CDR3 totals 15 residues. Germline values: CDR1 MNHEY, CDR2 SVGAGI. Deletions cut 6 bases from V and 8 bases from J, with 19 bases between. CDR3 in DNA: TGTGCCAGCAGAGCCGGGACACCCTCCGTAGAAAAACTGTTTTTT. It specifies CASRAGTPSVEKLFF.

The V and J genes are TRBV18 and TRBJ2-7, with 9 positions matching TRBD1. The CDR3 contains 14 residues. Germline values: CDR1 KGHSH, CDR2 LQKENI. Germline trimming cut 1 base from V and 6 bases from J; bases unmatched to any gene: 4. The CDR3 sequence is CASSPQGTGSEQYF. The CDR3 DNA reads TGTGCCAGCTCACCACAGGGGACAGGGTCCGAGCAGTACTTC.

The J gene is TRBJ2-7, the V gene TRBV9; unclear D gene. Deletions cut 4 bases from V and 6 bases from J, with 11 bases between. CDR3 length equals 12 residues. The germline V gene encodes CDR1 SGDLS and CDR2 YYNGEE. The CDR3 bases are TGTGCCAGCAGCCCCGAGGTTGGCGAGCAGTACTTC. Its translation is CASSPEVGEQYF. Variable domain in full (rest from reference TRBV9 and TRBJ2-7): DSGVTQTPKHLITATGQRVTLRCSPRSGDLSVYWYQQSLDQGLQFLIQYYNGEERAKGNILERFSAQQFPDLHSELNLSSLELGDSALYFCASSPEVGEQYFGPGTRLTVT.

The V gene is TRBV6-5, the J gene TRBJ1-1, with unresolved D. The ends were cut back, 0 bases at V and 2 bases at J, with 7 bases in the middle. Germline loops: CDR1 MNHEY, CDR2 SVGAGI. This CDR3 spans 14 amino acids. As DNA, the CDR3 is TGTGCCAGCAGTTACTCGACTCTAAACACTGAAGCTTTCTTT. Amino acids: CASSYSTLNTEAFF.

The chain uses TRBV30 and TRBJ2-7, with D tentatively TRBD1 (6 bases). Germline CDR1 GTSNPN, CDR2 SVGIG (reference sequence). The CDR3 length is 14 residues. The V and J ends lost 6 bases and 5 bases respectively, with 20 bases between them. The CDR3 region has the DNA TGTGCCTGTTCTAATGCCGGGACAAACCACGAGCAGTACTTC. This encodes CACSNAGTNHEQYF.

This clone was counted a single time. J is TRBJ2-1 and V is TRBV6-6; TRBD2 is a possible D gene (5 bases). The CDR3 consists of 16 residues. CDR1 is MNHNY and CDR2 is SVGAGI in the germline V gene (reference sequence). V was trimmed by 4 bases and J by 0 bases, leaving 13 bases between them. CDR3 in DNA: TGTGCCAGCAGTTCCACTAGACTACCCTCCTACAATGAGCAGTTCTTC. Translating it yields CASSSTRLPSYNEQFF.

The chain uses TRBV5-1 and TRBJ1-4, with TRBD1 matching 8 bases. The junction had 8 bases not matched to a gene; V was cut back by 3 bases and J by 7 bases. The germline V gene has CDR1 SGHRS and CDR2 YFSETQ. The CDR3 sequence is 15 residues long. The CDR3 spells CASSWSGGQFEKLFF. CDR3 nucleotide sequence: TGCGCCAGCAGCTGGTCAGGGGGCCAATTTGAAAAACTGTTTTTT.

The rearrangement uses TRBV19 and TRBJ1-2; perhaps TRBD1 as D (5 bases). Trimming took off 3 bases at V and 0 bases at J, with 11 bases between the two ends. This CDR3 is built from 15 residues. The germline gives CDR1 LNHDA, CDR2 SQIVND (reference sequence). Written as DNA, the CDR3 is TGTGCCAGTAGTATTTCAGGGCCTACTAACTATGGCTACACCTTC. Translation gives CASSISGPTNYGYTF.

CDR3 nucleotide sequence: TGTGCCAGCAGTGAAGCGGCGGTTTACCAGCCCCAGCATTTT. This sequence encodes CASSEAAVYQPQHF. The genes are TRBV6-1 and TRBJ1-5; no firm D call. The CDR3 totals 14 residues. The germline V gene encodes CDR1 MNHNS and CDR2 SASEGT. V lost 0 bases and J 7 bases, leaving 10 bases between the germline ends.

The chain is built from TRBV9 and TRBJ1-1, with 8 bases matching TRBD1. The germline V gene has CDR1 SGDLS and CDR2 YYNGEE. This CDR3 has 16 residues. V shed 0 bases and J 4 bases; nucleotides not matched to a gene: 8. CDR3 nucleotide sequence: TGTGCCAGCAGCGTAGGGGCAGGGGGCCTGGGCACTGAAGCTTTCTTT. Translated: CASSVGAGGLGTEAFF. The full variable domain, in which reference TRBV9 and TRBJ1-1 provide the parts outside the CDR3, is DSGVTQTPKHLITATGQRVTLRCSPRSGDLSVYWYQQSLDQGLQFLIQYYNGEERAKGNILERFSAQQFPDLHSELNLSSLELGDSALYFCASSVGAGGLGTEAFFGQGTRLTVV.

This clone was observed a few times. The chain joins TRBV6-6 to TRBJ2-7, with a weak D call TRBD1 (6 bases). CDR3 length equals 14 residues. V was shortened by 2 bases and J by 3 bases, with 11 bases between the two germline ends. Looked up from germline, CDR1 is MNHNY and CDR2 is SVGAGI (reference sequence). For the CDR3, the DNA is TGTGCCAGCAGTTACCCCGGACAGAACTACGAGCAGTACTTC. Protein product: CASSYPGQNYEQYF.

This clone was detected a few times. V and J are TRBV5-1 and TRBJ2-1, with D perhaps TRBD2 (5 bases). This CDR3 contains 17 residues. Germline V gene data show CDR1 as SGHRS and CDR2 as YFSETQ. Deletions cut 4 bases from V and 0 bases from J, with 17 bases between. The CDR3 spells CASSPGLGISSYNEQFF. The CDR3 DNA reads as TGCGCCAGCAGCCCCGGCCTCGGGATTAGCTCCTACAATGAGCAGTTCTTC. Full variable domain (remainder filled in from reference TRBV5-1 and TRBJ2-1): KAGVTQTPRYLIKTRGQQVTLSCSPISGHRSVSWYQQTPGQGLQFLFEYFSETQRNKGNFPGRFSGRQFSNSRSEMNVSTLELGDSALYLCASSPGLGISSYNEQFFGPGTRLTVL.

This clone was counted between two and nine times. V gene TRBV24-1 combines with J gene TRBJ2-3; 8 nucleotides match TRBD2. J lost 1 base, V lost 3 bases, and 11 bases had no gene match. Germline V gives CDR1 KGHDR, CDR2 SFDVKD. This CDR3 comprises 18 residues. This CDR3 is CATSDPSDGGGGTDTQYF. CDR3 DNA sequence: TGTGCCACCAGTGATCCTTCAGACGGGGGGGGTGGCACAGATACGCAGTATTTT.

The CDR3 region has the DNA TGTGCCAGTAGAGAGCTAGCCAAAAACATTCAGTACTTC. Translation gives CASRELAKNIQYF. This chain joins TRBV7-2 and TRBJ2-4; no clear D. CDR1 and CDR2 (germline): SGHTA, FQGNSA. This CDR3 comprises 13 residues. V lost 9 bases and J 0 bases, leaving 9 bases between the germline ends.

The chain joins TRBV29-1 to TRBJ2-1, with 7 nucleotides matching TRBD2. The CDR3 is 12 residues long. Germline CDR1 reads SQVTM; CDR2 reads ANQGSEA. The CDR3 DNA sequence: TGCACCGGCGGGGGTACCTACAATGAGCAGTTCTTC. As protein: CTGGGTYNEQFF.

V is TRBV19 and J is TRBJ2-1; the D gene is possibly TRBD2 (6 bases). V shed 7 bases and J shed 0 bases, with 10 bases lying between them. The CDR3 spans 14 residues. Germline assignment: CDR1 LNHDA and CDR2 SQIVND (reference sequence). CDR3 region: CASKAGSSYNEQFF. The CDR3 DNA reads as TGTGCCAGTAAAGCGGGCAGCTCCTACAATGAGCAGTTCTTC.

The J gene is TRBJ2-1, the V gene TRBV27; 11 bases line up with TRBD2. The germline gives CDR1 MNHEY, CDR2 SMNVEV (reference sequence). V gave up 9 bases and J gave up 0 bases; unmatched junction bases: 10. CDR3 size: 17 residues. The DNA of the CDR3 is TGTGCCAGGCTACTAGCGGGGGTCCTCGCCTCCTACAATGAGCAGTTCTTC. It is translated as CARLLAGVLASYNEQFF.

The chain links TRBV5-1 to TRBJ1-1; 7 bases are shared with TRBD1. The CDR3 sequence is 17 residues long. Germline assignment: CDR1 SGHRS and CDR2 YFSETQ. The V segment lost 4 bases and the J segment 1 base; nucleotides outside the gene matches: 13. As DNA, the CDR3 is TGCGCCAGCAGCCCGGGGTTAGTAGGGGGCACGAACACTGAAGCTTTCTTT. Its translation: CASSPGLVGGTNTEAFF.